This record looks at one TCR beta chain sequence and its context. Its specificity is not known. Trimming at V came to 5 bases and at J to 8 bases, leaving 4 bases not matched to a gene. The CDR3 sequence is 12 residues long. Germline V gene lookup returns CDR1 LNHDA and CDR2 SQIVND (reference sequence). A multiplex PCR was run with 60 Vbeta primers and 13 Jbeta primers. TCRdb's table, derived via immunoSEQ multiplex PCR, lists solely in-frame clones and lacks some. The sample includes 35,000 to 45,000 clones, roughly half of them seen just once. This entry comes from a study of cytomegalovirus exposure and HLA in healthy donors. Whole-study findings and limits: Researchers counted about 150 TCR beta chains as cytomegalovirus-associated. Follow-up analysis found HLA locus-dependent TCR association rates, highest for DRB1 and lowest for HLA-C. Sequencing artifact likely explains a cluster of highly shared sequence variants.

This chain connects TRBV19 to TRBJ1-2; 8 nucleotides match TRBD1. The clonotype originates from a man aged 55 to 70 in good health and CMV-seronegative. The sequencing sample was made of PBMCs. The CDR3 protein is CASSVQGGGYTF. Written as DNA, the CDR3 is TGTGCCAGTAGTGTACAGGGGGGCGGCTACACCTTC.